This TCR beta chain was recorded in a study of T-cell reconstitution after alpha-beta-depleted transplantation in children. Overall study results and limits: It was surviving recipient T cells and thymic progenitors that gave some patients high TCRbeta diversity at day 60. T cells produced anew were the main source of T-cell counts and diversity one year after transplant. Reportedly, alpha-beta T cells present about two months post-transplant originated from several hundred expanded clones of graft origin.

The CDR3 has 14 amino acids. The germline V gene encodes CDR1 WNHNN and CDR2 SYGVQD (reference sequence). The V end was cut by 3 bases, the J end by 7 bases, with 12 bases between. For this clonotype: Its antigen is as yet unknown.

Preparation of the TCRbeta library was carried out with unique molecular identifiers. In TCRdb, the PCR reads were re-called with MiXCR into one record per CDR3 protein. The repertoire includes more than 40,000 distinct CDR3 sequences, under 60% of them detected once, and 35% to 40% sits in the top ten. The clonotype originates from a boy in the first two years of life with SCID, due to receive a stem cell transplant. This chain uses TRBV10-1 with TRBJ2-2; tentative D call: TRBD2 (5 bases). The source material was peripheral blood, sampled before TCRalphabeta/CD19-depleted stem cell transplant. Written as DNA, the CDR3 is TGCGCCAGCAGTGAAATGAGGGAAAACGGGGAGCTGTTTTTT. This encodes CASSEMRENGELFF.